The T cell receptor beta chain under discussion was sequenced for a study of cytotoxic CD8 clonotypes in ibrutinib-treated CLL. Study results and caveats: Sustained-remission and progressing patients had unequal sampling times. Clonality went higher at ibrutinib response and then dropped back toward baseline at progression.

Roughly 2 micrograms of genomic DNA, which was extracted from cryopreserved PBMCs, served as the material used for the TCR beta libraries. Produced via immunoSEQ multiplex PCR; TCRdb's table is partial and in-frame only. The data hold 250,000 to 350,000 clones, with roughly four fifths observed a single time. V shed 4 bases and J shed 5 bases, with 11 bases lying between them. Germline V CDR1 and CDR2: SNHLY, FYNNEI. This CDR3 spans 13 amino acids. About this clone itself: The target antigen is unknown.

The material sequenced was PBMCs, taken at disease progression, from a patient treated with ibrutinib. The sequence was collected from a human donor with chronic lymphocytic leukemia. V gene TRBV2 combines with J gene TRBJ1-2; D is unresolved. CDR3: CASSANVEYGYTF. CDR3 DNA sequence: TGTGCCAGCAGTGCGAACGTGGAATATGGCTACACCTTC.